These 19 T cell receptor beta chains originate from one sample sequenced in a study of beta chain features in type 1 diabetes. Every bit of the isolated RNA underwent reverse transcription, so sequencing read expressed TCRB transcripts. This table comes from immunoSEQ multiplex PCR, and its TCRdb copy is limited to in-frame clones, with some not included. The table records 970,000 or so clones, roughly a sixth of them present only once. The sample comprised naive CD4+ T cells from blood. All receptors derive from a young woman in good health.

J is TRBJ2-3 and V is TRBV4-2; TRBD2 matches 10 bases. From germline, CDR1 is LGHNA and CDR2 YNFKEQ. This CDR3 is 15 amino acids long. V was pared by 4 bases and J by 4 bases, with 5 bases of the junction left unmatched. CDR3 nucleotide sequence: TGTGCCAGCAGCCGAGGACTAGCGGAGTCAGATACGCAGTATTTT. Translating gives CASSRGLAESDTQYF.

On this clone itself: Within the sample, other DNA sequences also encode this same CDR3. The chain combines TRBV7-2 with TRBJ2-1, with D uncertain. V dropped 5 bases and J dropped 7 bases, with 9 bases sitting between them. This CDR3 has 12 residues. Germline CDR1 is SGHTA and CDR2 is FQGNSA. The CDR3 here is CASSLSRNEQFF. CDR3 bases: TGTGCCAGCAGCCTAAGTAGGAATGAGCAGTTCTTC.

This clone was observed once. This chain joins TRBV15 and TRBJ2-7, with TRBD2 matching over 10 bases. The V segment lost 3 bases and the J segment 2 bases; nucleotides outside the gene matches: 4. Germline V gives CDR1 LNHNV, CDR2 YYDKDF (reference sequence). The CDR3 has 15 residues. The chain's CDR3 is CATSSGLAETYEQYF. The CDR3 DNA follows: TGTGCCACCAGCAGTGGACTAGCGGAGACCTACGAGCAGTACTTC. Full variable domain (outside the CDR3, taken from reference TRBV15 and TRBJ2-7): DAMVIQNPRYQVTQFGKPVTLSCSQTLNHNVMYWYQQKSSQAPKLLFHYYDKDFNNEADTPDNFQSRRPNTSFCFLDIRSPGLGDTAMYLCATSSGLAETYEQYFGPGTRLTVT.

The chain employs TRBV4-2 and TRBJ2-5, with D possibly matching TRBD2 (6 bases). This CDR3 has 17 residues. In germline, CDR1 is LGHNA, CDR2 YNFKEQ. Deletions cut 0 bases from V and 2 bases from J, with 16 bases between. The CDR3 region is CASSQDLGGMGQETQYF. CDR3 nucleotides: TGTGCCAGCAGCCAAGATCTCGGGGGAATGGGGCAAGAGACCCAGTACTTC.

This clone appeared a few times. The chain couples TRBV10-3 to TRBJ2-2; D is unclear. Looked up from germline, CDR1 is ENHRY and CDR2 is SYGVKD. CDR3 size: 16 residues. The ends were cut back, 0 bases at V and 1 base at J, with 9 bases in the middle. CDR3 DNA sequence: TGTGCCATCAGTGAGTCTCTGGGCCGGAACACCGGGGAGCTGTTTTTT. Its translation is CAISESLGRNTGELFF.

The sample holds a few counts of this clone. V and J are TRBV11-2 and TRBJ2-1; D possibly uses TRBD1 or TRBD2 (6 bases each). CDR3 size: 16 residues. In germline, CDR1 is SGHAT, CDR2 FQNNGV. V gave up 4 bases and J gave up 6 bases, with 19 bases separating them. CDR3 DNA: TGTGCCAGCAGCTCCCTTCGGGGCGGAGGGGGCAATGAGCAGTTCTTC. Its protein is CASSSLRGGGGNEQFF.

The chain carries TRBV28 and TRBJ2-5; D could derive from TRBD1 or TRBD2 (5 bases each). Trimming removed 10 bases at V and 2 bases at J, with 14 bases between. The CDR3 loop spans 13 amino acids. CDR1 and CDR2 from the germline V gene are MDHEN and SYDVKM. The CDR3 region has the DNA TGTGCCACCCGGGACGGAACTCAAGAGACCCAGTACTTC. Its translation: CATRDGTQETQYF.

The sample holds a few counts of this clone. The gene calls are TRBV7-9 and TRBJ2-3; 7 bases are shared with TRBD1. CDR1 and CDR2 from the germline V gene are SEHNR and FQNEAQ (reference sequence). The CDR3 has 17 residues. V gave up 0 bases and J gave up 2 bases; unmatched junction bases: 8. Written as DNA, the CDR3 is TGTGCCAGCAGCTTAGCCTATGTAGACAGGGACACAGATACGCAGTATTTT. Its translation is CASSLAYVDRDTDTQYF.

This clone was seen a handful of times. The chain couples TRBV28 to TRBJ2-3, with D tentatively TRBD2 (5 bases). The germline V and J ends were trimmed by 2 bases and 0 bases, with 18 bases remaining between them. From germline, CDR1 is MDHEN and CDR2 SYDVKM. This CDR3 spans 18 amino acids. The CDR3 sequence is CASSLPAVFSASTDTQYF. CDR3 bases: TGTGCCAGCAGTTTACCTGCGGTTTTTAGCGCCAGCACAGATACGCAGTATTTT. The full variable domain, its missing parts supplied by reference TRBV28 and TRBJ2-3, is DVKVTQSSRYLVKRTGEKVFLECVQDMDHENMFWYRQDPGLGLRLIYFSYDVKMKEKGDIPEGYSVSREKKERFSLILESASTNQTSMYLCASSLPAVFSASTDTQYFGPGTRLTVL.

The table lists this clone with a few counts. V usage is TRBV7-2 and J usage is TRBJ2-2; D remains ambiguous. Trimming pared 0 bases from V and 4 bases from J, leaving 9 bases between. CDR3 length equals 15 residues. Germline V lookup: CDR1 SGHTA, CDR2 FQGNSA. The CDR3: CASSLAGSVTGELFF. CDR3 nucleotide sequence: TGTGCCAGCAGCTTAGCGGGGTCGGTCACCGGGGAGCTGTTTTTT.

This clone came up a few times. The rearrangement links TRBV7-6 to TRBJ1-5; no firm D call. Germline V CDR1 and CDR2: SGHVS, FNYEAQ. CDR3 size: 17 residues. The V end lost 4 bases, the J end lost 0 bases, and 16 bases lay between the germline ends. This CDR3 is CASSSTTGQYSNQPQHF. CDR3 DNA: TGTGCCAGCAGCTCGACGACGGGCCAATATAGCAATCAGCCCCAGCATTTT.

The CDR3 nucleotides are TGTGCCAGCAGTTCCGGGACAGGGGCTGAGCCCCAGCATTTT. Protein product: CASSSGTGAEPQHF. The chain has TRBV28 and TRBJ1-5; the match to TRBD1 covers 10 bases. CDR3 length equals 14 residues. Germline V gives CDR1 MDHEN, CDR2 SYDVKM. After removal of 4 bases from V and 8 bases from J, the junction contained 5 bases not matched to a gene.

V gene TRBV29-1 combines with J gene TRBJ1-2; D is unresolved. In germline, CDR1 is SQVTM, CDR2 ANQGSEA. This CDR3 spans 14 amino acids. The V end was cut by 5 bases, the J end by 6 bases, with 19 bases between. In DNA, the CDR3 is TGCAGCGTTCCGTTACTCGGCCAGAGGGATGGCTACACCTTC. This codes for CSVPLLGQRDGYTF.

This clone was counted a few times. This chain uses TRBV4-1 with TRBJ2-2; weak D call: TRBD1 (6 bases). The CDR3 contains 15 residues. Germline V gene sequence: CDR1 MGHRA, CDR2 YSYEKL. V dropped 4 bases and J dropped 4 bases, with 13 bases sitting between them. The CDR3 DNA reads TGCGCCAGCAGCCTAAGGACAGAAGGCACCGGGGAGCTGTTTTTT. Its protein product is CASSLRTEGTGELFF.

This clone showed up just a few times. V gene TRBV18 combines with J gene TRBJ2-3; 8 bases fit TRBD2. The CDR3 contains 14 residues. V trimming: 8 bases; J trimming: 4 bases; junction bases outside the gene matches: 8. Germline V gene sequence: CDR1 KGHSH, CDR2 LQKENI. CDR3 residues: CASNQRERADTQYF. The DNA of the CDR3 is TGTGCCAGCAACCAGCGGGAGCGGGCAGATACGCAGTATTTT.

Regarding this clone: Other DNA sequences in the same sample also yield this CDR3. In DNA, the CDR3 is TGTGCCAGCAGCCTCCGGGAGTCGTCCTACAATGAGCAGTTCTTC. It is translated as CASSLRESSYNEQFF. The chain has TRBV7-9 and TRBJ2-1, with a weak D call TRBD2 (6 bases). The CDR3 consists of 15 residues. V lost 5 bases and J lost 1, with 12 bases in between. Germline values: CDR1 SEHNR, CDR2 FQNEAQ (reference sequence).

The chain uses TRBV9 and TRBJ2-1; D unclear. This CDR3 comprises 13 residues. CDR1 and CDR2 (germline): SGDLS, YYNGEE. Trimming took 4 bases from V and 6 from J, leaving 11 bases between them. The CDR3 DNA sequence: TGTGCCAGCAGCCCCACGGAGCCCAATGAGCAGTTCTTC. Protein product: CASSPTEPNEQFF.

This clone was counted only a few times. J is TRBJ2-7 and V is TRBV15, with 9 bases identical to TRBD1. Germline CDR1 reads LNHNV; CDR2 reads YYDKDF (reference sequence). J was trimmed by 5 bases and V by 9 bases; bases with no gene match: 8. The CDR3 is made up of 13 amino acids. CDR3 sequence: CATTNRGLHEQYF. CDR3 coding DNA: TGTGCCACTACGAACAGGGGGCTCCACGAGCAGTACTTC.

The V call is TRBV19, the J call TRBJ1-5, with D perhaps matching TRBD1 (6 bases). Germline V lookup: CDR1 LNHDA, CDR2 SQIVND (reference sequence). The CDR3 extends over 15 amino acids. The V end lost 3 bases, the J end lost 6 bases, and 15 bases lay between the germline ends. CDR3 protein: CASSMGALGGQPQHF. CDR3 coding DNA: TGTGCCAGTAGTATGGGGGCCCTGGGGGGTCAGCCCCAGCATTTT.